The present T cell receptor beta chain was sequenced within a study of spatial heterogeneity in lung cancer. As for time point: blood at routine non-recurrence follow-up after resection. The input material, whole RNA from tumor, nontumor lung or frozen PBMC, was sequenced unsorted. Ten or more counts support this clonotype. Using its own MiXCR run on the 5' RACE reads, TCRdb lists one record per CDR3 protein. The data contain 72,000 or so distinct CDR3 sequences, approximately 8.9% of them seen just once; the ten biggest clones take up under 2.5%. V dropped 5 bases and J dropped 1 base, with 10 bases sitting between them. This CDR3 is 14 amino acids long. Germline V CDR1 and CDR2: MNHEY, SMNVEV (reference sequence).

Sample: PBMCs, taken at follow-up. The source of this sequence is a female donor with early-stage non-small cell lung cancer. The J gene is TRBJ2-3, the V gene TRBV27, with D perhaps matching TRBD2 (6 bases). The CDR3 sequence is CASSRGTRTDTQYF. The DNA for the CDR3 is TGTGCCAGCAGTCGGGGGACTCGCACAGATACGCAGTATTTT.